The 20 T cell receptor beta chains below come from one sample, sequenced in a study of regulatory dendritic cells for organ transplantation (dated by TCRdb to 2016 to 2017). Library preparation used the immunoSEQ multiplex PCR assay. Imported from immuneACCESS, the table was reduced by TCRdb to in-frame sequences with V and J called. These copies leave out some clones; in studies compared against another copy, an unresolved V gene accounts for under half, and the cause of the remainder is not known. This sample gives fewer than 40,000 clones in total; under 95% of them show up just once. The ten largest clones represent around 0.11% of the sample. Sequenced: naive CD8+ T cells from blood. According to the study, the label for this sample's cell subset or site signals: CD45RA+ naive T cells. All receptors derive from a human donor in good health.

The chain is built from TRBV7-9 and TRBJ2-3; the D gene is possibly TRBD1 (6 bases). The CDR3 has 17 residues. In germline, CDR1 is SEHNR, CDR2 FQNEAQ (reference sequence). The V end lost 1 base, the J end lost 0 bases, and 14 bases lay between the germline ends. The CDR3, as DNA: TGTGCCAGCAGCTTAGGAGAGGGGGTCCCAAGCACAGATACGCAGTATTTT. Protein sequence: CASSLGEGVPSTDTQYF.

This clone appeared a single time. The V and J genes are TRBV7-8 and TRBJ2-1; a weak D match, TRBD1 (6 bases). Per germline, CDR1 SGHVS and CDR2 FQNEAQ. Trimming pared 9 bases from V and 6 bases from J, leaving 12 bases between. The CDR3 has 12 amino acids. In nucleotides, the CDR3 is TGTGCCAGTCTCCAGGGGACCAATGAGCAGTTCTTC. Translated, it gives CASLQGTNEQFF. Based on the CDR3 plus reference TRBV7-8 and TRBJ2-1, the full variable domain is GAGVSQSPRYKVAKRGQDVALRCDPISGHVSLFWYQQALGQGPEFLTYFQNEAQLDKSGLPSDRFFAERPEGSVSTLKIQRTQQEDSAVYLCASLQGTNEQFFGPGTRLTVL.

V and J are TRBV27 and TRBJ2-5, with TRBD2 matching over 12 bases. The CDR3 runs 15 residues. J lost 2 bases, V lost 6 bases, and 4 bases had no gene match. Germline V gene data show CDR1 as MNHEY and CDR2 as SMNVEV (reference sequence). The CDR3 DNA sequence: TGTGCCAGCAGAGGGACTAGCGGGCCTCAAGAGACCCAGTACTTC. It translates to CASRGTSGPQETQYF.

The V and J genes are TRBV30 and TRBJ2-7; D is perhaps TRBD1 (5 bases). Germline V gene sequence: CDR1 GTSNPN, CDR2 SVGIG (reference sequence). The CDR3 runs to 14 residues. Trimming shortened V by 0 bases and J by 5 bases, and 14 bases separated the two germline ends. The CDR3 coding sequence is TGTGCCTGGAGTGTCTTCCAGGGCCTTGACGAGCAGTACTTC. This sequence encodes CAWSVFQGLDEQYF.

CDR3 sequence (DNA): TGTGCCAGCAGCTTGTACCCTAGCGGGGGAGAGACCCAGTACTTC. This gives the protein CASSLYPSGGETQYF. This chain uses TRBV7-9 with TRBJ2-5; 10 bases line up with TRBD2. CDR3 length: 15 residues. Germline V lookup: CDR1 SEHNR, CDR2 FQNEAQ (reference sequence). V shed 3 bases and J 4 bases; nucleotides not matched to a gene: 5.

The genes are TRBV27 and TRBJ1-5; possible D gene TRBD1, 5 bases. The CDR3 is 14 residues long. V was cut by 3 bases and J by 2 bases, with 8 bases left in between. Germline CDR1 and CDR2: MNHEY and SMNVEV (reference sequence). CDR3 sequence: CASSLVGGNQPQHF. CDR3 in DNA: TGTGCCAGCAGTTTGGTGGGGGGCAATCAGCCCCAGCATTTT.

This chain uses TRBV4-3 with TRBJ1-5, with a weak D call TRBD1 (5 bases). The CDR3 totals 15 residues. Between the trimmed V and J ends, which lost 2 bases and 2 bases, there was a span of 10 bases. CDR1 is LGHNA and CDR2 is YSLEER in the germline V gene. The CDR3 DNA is TGCGCCAGCAGCCAATGGGACGAAGGCAATCAGCCCCAGCATTTT. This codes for CASSQWDEGNQPQHF.

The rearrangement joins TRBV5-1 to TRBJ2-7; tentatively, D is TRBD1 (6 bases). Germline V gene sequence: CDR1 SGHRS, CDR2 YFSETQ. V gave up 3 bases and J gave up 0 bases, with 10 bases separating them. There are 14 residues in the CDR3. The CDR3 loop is CASSWDIPSYEQYF. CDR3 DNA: TGCGCCAGCAGCTGGGACATCCCCTCCTACGAGCAGTACTTC.

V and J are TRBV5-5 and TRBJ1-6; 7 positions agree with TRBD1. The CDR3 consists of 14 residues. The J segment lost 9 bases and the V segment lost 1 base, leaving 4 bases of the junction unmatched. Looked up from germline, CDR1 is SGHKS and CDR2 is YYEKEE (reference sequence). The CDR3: CASSLTGEISPLHF. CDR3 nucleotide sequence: TGTGCCAGCAGCTTGACAGGGGAGATTTCACCCCTCCACTTT.

The chain's CDR3 is CASSFGTGLEQYF. CDR3 bases: TGTGCCAGCAGCTTCGGGACAGGGCTCGAGCAGTACTTC. This rearrangement joins TRBV5-4 to TRBJ2-7; 9 nucleotides agree with TRBD1. The CDR3 is made up of 13 amino acids. J gave up 6 bases and V 2 bases, and 3 bases lay outside the gene matches. Germline values: CDR1 SGHNT, CDR2 YYREEE (reference sequence).

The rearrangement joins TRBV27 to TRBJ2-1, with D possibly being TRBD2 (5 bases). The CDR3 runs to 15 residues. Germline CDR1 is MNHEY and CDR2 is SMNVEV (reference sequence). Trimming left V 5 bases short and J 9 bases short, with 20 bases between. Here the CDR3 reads CASSPRTRGVGEQFF. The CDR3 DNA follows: TGTGCCAGCAGTCCGCGTACTAGAGGAGTTGGTGAGCAGTTCTTC.

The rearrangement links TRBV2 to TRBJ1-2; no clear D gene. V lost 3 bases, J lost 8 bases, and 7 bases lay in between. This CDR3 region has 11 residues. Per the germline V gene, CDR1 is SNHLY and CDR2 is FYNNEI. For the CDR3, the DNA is TGTGCCAGCAGTGAGACGGCCGGCTACACCTTC. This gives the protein CASSETAGYTF.

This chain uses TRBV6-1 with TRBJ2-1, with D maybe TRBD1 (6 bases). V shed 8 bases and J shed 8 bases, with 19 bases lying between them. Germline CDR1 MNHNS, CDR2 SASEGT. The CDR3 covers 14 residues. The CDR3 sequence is CASDPFIPGDEQFF. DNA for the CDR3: TGTGCCAGCGACCCCTTCATACCAGGGGATGAGCAGTTCTTC.

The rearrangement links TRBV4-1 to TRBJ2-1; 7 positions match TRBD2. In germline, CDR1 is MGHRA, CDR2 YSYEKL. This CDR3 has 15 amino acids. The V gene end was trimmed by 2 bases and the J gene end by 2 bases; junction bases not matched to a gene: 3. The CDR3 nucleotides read TGCGCCAGCAGCCAACTAGCGGACGCCTACAATGAGCAGTTCTTC. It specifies CASSQLADAYNEQFF.

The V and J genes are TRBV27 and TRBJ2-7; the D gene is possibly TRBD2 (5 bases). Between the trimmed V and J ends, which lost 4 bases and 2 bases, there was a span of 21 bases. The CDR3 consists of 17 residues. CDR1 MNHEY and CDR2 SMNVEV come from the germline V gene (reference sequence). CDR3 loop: CASSSITGWAGPYEQYF. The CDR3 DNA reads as TGTGCCAGCAGTTCAATAACCGGGTGGGCGGGTCCCTACGAGCAGTACTTC.

In DNA form, the CDR3 reads TGTGCCAGCAGAGGGTGGGCCGATAGGGATGAGCAGTTCTTC. As protein: CASRGWADRDEQFF. V usage is TRBV7-9 and J usage is TRBJ2-1, with D unresolved. The V gene's germline CDR1 is SEHNR and CDR2 FQNEAQ (reference sequence). This CDR3 region has 14 residues. Trimming removed 6 bases at V and 8 bases at J, with 17 bases between.

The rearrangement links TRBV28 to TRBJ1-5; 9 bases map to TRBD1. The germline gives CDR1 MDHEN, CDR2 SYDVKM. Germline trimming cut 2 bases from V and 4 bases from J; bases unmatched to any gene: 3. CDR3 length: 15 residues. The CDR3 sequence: CASSLTGGSNQPQHF. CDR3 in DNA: TGTGCCAGCAGTTTAACAGGGGGCTCAAATCAGCCCCAGCATTTT.

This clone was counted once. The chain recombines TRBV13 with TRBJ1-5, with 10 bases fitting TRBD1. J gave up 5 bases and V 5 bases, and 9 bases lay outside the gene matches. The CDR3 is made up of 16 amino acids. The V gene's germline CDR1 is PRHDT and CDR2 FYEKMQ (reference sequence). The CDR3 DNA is TGTGCCAGCAGCACGCGGACAGGGGGGCTCGATCAGCCCCAGCATTTT. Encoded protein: CASSTRTGGLDQPQHF.

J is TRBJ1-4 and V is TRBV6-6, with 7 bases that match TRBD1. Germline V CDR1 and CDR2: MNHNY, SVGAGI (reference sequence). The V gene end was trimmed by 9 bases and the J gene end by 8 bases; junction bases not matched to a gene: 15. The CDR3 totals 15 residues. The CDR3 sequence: CASGNLPGGREKLFF. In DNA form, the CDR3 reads TGTGCCAGTGGAAATTTGCCAGGGGGTCGAGAAAAACTGTTTTTT.

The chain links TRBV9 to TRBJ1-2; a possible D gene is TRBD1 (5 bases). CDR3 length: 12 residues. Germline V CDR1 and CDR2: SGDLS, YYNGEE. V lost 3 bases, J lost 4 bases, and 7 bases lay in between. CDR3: CASSEGPYGYTF. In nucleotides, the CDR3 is TGTGCCAGCAGCGAGGGACCCTATGGCTACACCTTC.